One and the same sample provided the 24 T cell receptor beta chains below, sequenced in a study of cytomegalovirus exposure and HLA in healthy donors. 60 Vbeta and 13 Jbeta primers were used in PCR. Profiling relied on immunoSEQ multiplex PCR, and the TCRdb table lists in-frame clones only, not all of them. Of fewer than 200,000 clones in the sample, more than 65% were seen once. The sample consisted of PBMCs. The receptor source for this set is a male donor in good health and CMV-seronegative.

This CDR3 is CSVVPGTEAFF. The CDR3 nucleotides are TGCAGCGTTGTCCCAGGCACTGAAGCTTTCTTT. The J gene is TRBJ1-1, the V gene TRBV29-1, with no clear D. The CDR3 runs to 11 residues. Trimming left V 4 bases short and J 4 bases short, with 7 bases between. The germline CDR1 and CDR2 sequences are SQVTM and ANQGSEA.

This clone was seen a single time. The rearrangement links TRBV4-1 to TRBJ1-2, with D uncertain. The CDR3 has 15 residues. Germline V gene data show CDR1 as MGHRA and CDR2 as YSYEKL. The ends were cut back, 1 base at V and 0 bases at J, with 9 bases in the middle. The CDR3 is CASSQGSQSNYGYTF. As DNA, the CDR3 is TGCGCCAGCAGCCAAGGCAGTCAATCTAACTATGGCTACACCTTC.

This chain's CDR3 is CASSYGGPNGYTF. DNA of the CDR3: TGTGCCAGCAGTTACGGAGGGCCGAATGGCTACACCTTC. The chain is built from TRBV6-5 and TRBJ1-2, with D unresolved. The V end lost 2 bases, the J end lost 6 bases, and 10 bases lay between the germline ends. CDR1 and CDR2 (germline): MNHEY, SVGAGI. The CDR3 contains 13 residues.

The chain carries TRBV21-1 and TRBJ2-1; TRBD2 is the table's D call, not checked against the DNA. TRBV21-1 is a recognized pseudogene. The CDR3 length is 17 residues. The CDR3 sequence: CASSHEGTSGVYNEQFF. The CDR3 nucleotides read TGTGCCAGCAGCCATGAAGGGACTAGCGGAGTATACAATGAGCAGTTCTTC.

In this sample, this clone turned up once. One junction end disagrees with the germline gene, perhaps due to a read error. The gene calls are TRBV7-9 and TRBJ1-4; unclear D gene. The CDR3 loop spans 16 amino acids. The germline gives CDR1 SEHNR, CDR2 FQNEAQ (reference sequence). CDR3 nucleotide sequence: TGTTCCAGCAGCCGGATGCCCGGTGCGGCTAATGAAAAACTGTTTTTT. Its protein product is CSSSRMPGAANEKLFF.

The chain employs TRBV18 and TRBJ2-3; no reliable D call. V was pared by 2 bases and J by 4 bases, with 7 bases between. This CDR3 is built from 13 residues. Germline V lookup: CDR1 KGHSH, CDR2 LQKENI. The CDR3 DNA reads TGTGCCAGCTCACCAGTTGTCGCAGATACGCAGTATTTT. It encodes CASSPVVADTQYF.

The CDR3 here is CASSYGTATGELFF. The DNA of the CDR3 is TGTGCCAGCAGTTACGGGACAGCCACCGGGGAGCTGTTTTTT. The chain has TRBV6-5 and TRBJ2-2, with TRBD1 matching over 7 bases. Trimming removed 2 bases from V and 4 bases from J; junction bases left unmatched: 1. Germline V gives CDR1 MNHEY, CDR2 SVGAGI. The CDR3 has 14 amino acids.

CDR3 region: CASSLGAGGPIYEQYF. The CDR3 DNA follows: TGTGCCAGCAGCTTGGGGGCGGGAGGGCCGATTTACGAGCAGTACTTC. The chain links TRBV5-4 to TRBJ2-7, with 9 bases matching TRBD2. Germline-derived CDR1 and CDR2 are SGHNT and YYREEE (reference sequence). The CDR3 is 16 residues long. The J segment lost 4 bases and the V segment lost 0 bases, leaving 8 bases of the junction unmatched.

This clone came up once. The rearrangement joins TRBV7-3 to TRBJ2-3, with D possibly matching TRBD1 (5 bases). Trimming left V 6 bases short and J 2 bases short, with 9 bases between. The germline gives CDR1 SGHTA, CDR2 FQGTGA. This CDR3 spans 13 amino acids. DNA for the CDR3: TGTGCCAGCAGGGCAGGGAACACAGATACGCAGTATTTT. As protein: CASRAGNTDTQYF. Combining the CDR3 with reference TRBV7-3 and TRBJ2-3 gives the whole variable domain GAGVSQTPSNKVTEKGKYVELRCDPISGHTALYWYRQSLGQGPEFLIYFQGTGAADDSGLPNDRFFAVRPEGSVSTLKIQRTERGDSAVYLCASRAGNTDTQYFGPGTRLTVL.

This clone was detected a few times. The V call is TRBV29-1, the J call TRBJ1-1, with TRBD1 as a possible D gene (5 bases). There are 13 residues in the CDR3. Looked up from germline, CDR1 is SQVTM and CDR2 is ANQGSEA. Trimming pared 8 bases from V and 0 bases from J, leaving 13 bases between. CDR3 protein: CSSAGRMNTEAFF. CDR3 nucleotide sequence: TGCAGCTCCGCGGGGCGGATGAACACTGAAGCTTTCTTT.

A few counts support this clone. The rearrangement uses TRBV11-3 and TRBJ2-6, with TRBD1 identical over 8 bases. The V gene's germline CDR1 is SGHNT and CDR2 YENEEA. The CDR3 consists of 18 residues. Germline trimming cut 9 bases from V and 4 bases from J; bases unmatched to any gene: 17. CDR3 residues: CARAAHRGTSQGANVLTF. The CDR3 DNA is TGTGCCAGGGCCGCTCACAGGGGGACCTCCCAGGGGGCCAACGTCCTGACTTTC.

The chain is built from TRBV7-8 and TRBJ2-7; TRBD2 agrees at 7 bases. CDR1 and CDR2 (germline): SGHVS, FQNEAQ. The trim removed 1 base at V and 6 bases at J, leaving 6 bases unmatched. The CDR3 has 14 residues. The CDR3 sequence is CASSLEAGRGEQYF. The CDR3, as DNA: TGTGCCAGCAGCTTAGAGGCAGGGAGGGGCGAGCAGTACTTC.

DNA for the CDR3: TGTGCTAGTGGTTTGGTGAGCGGTCCCATATATTTT. Amino acids: CASGLVSGPIYF. This chain connects TRBV12-5 to TRBJ1-3, with D unresolved. The CDR3 spans 12 residues. Germline CDR1 and CDR2: LGHNT and FRNRAP. With 0 bases removed from V and 11 bases from J, the gap between germline ends came to 8 bases.

This chain connects TRBV5-4 to TRBJ2-3; tentative D call: TRBD1 (5 bases). The V end lost 1 base, the J end lost 5 bases, and 8 bases lay between the germline ends. The germline CDR1 and CDR2 sequences are SGHNT and YYREEE (reference sequence). The CDR3 length is 13 residues. The chain's CDR3 is CASSLTGGDTQYF. The DNA of the CDR3 is TGTGCCAGCAGCTTGACAGGTGGAGATACGCAGTATTTT.

V gene TRBV6-1 combines with J gene TRBJ2-2; D unresolved. V lost 10 bases and J 7 bases, leaving 16 bases between the germline ends. The germline CDR1 and CDR2 sequences are MNHNS and SASEGT. The CDR3 has 13 amino acids. The CDR3 spells CAIPNVRLGELFF. In DNA form, the CDR3 reads TGTGCCATCCCAAACGTGCGTCTCGGGGAGCTGTTTTTT.

The V call is TRBV27, the J call TRBJ1-4, with D perhaps matching TRBD1 (5 bases). Trimming removed 7 bases from V and 3 bases from J, with 15 bases in between. The CDR3 totals 15 residues. Germline-derived CDR1 and CDR2 are MNHEY and SMNVEV (reference sequence). This chain's CDR3 is CASKGRGVANEKLFF. The DNA for the CDR3 is TGTGCCAGCAAGGGAAGGGGCGTAGCTAATGAAAAACTGTTTTTT.

V usage is TRBV30 and J usage is TRBJ2-7; 8 bases align to TRBD1. V was clipped by 3 bases and J by 6 bases; unmatched bases: 10. Germline-derived CDR1 and CDR2 are GTSNPN and SVGIG (reference sequence). CDR3 length: 14 amino acids. The CDR3 DNA reads TGTGCCTGGAGGGGCAGGGGGCCCAGGGGCGAGCAGTACTTC. Residues: CAWRGRGPRGEQYF.

This rearrangement joins TRBV9 to TRBJ2-2; D might be TRBD2 (6 bases). The CDR3 extends over 15 amino acids. The V gene's germline CDR1 is SGDLS and CDR2 YYNGEE. Trimming took 0 bases from V and 6 from J, leaving 12 bases between them. The CDR3 spells CASSVGGAQAGELFF. The CDR3 DNA follows: TGTGCCAGCAGCGTAGGCGGGGCGCAGGCCGGGGAGCTGTTTTTT.

The CDR3 loop is CASTSGGSYEQYF. In DNA, the CDR3 is TGTGCCAGCACTTCGGGGGGATCCTACGAGCAGTACTTC. This chain joins TRBV9 and TRBJ2-7, with 7 nucleotides matching TRBD2. Germline lookup yields CDR1 SGDLS and CDR2 YYNGEE. The CDR3 consists of 13 residues. V lost 6 bases to trimming and J lost 1 base; unmatched junction nucleotides: 4. The variable domain in full, with the rest retrieved from reference TRBV9 and TRBJ2-7, is DSGVTQTPKHLITATGQRVTLRCSPRSGDLSVYWYQQSLDQGLQFLIQYYNGEERAKGNILERFSAQQFPDLHSELNLSSLELGDSALYFCASTSGGSYEQYFGPGTRLTVT.

V and J are TRBV7-6 and TRBJ2-7, with 10 bases matching TRBD1. Losses at the gene ends were 3 bases for V and 3 bases for J; bases not matched to a gene: 5. The germline gives CDR1 SGHVS, CDR2 FNYEAQ. The CDR3 runs to 15 residues. CDR3 residues: CASSFRGQGSYEQYF. CDR3 coding DNA: TGTGCCAGCAGCTTCAGGGGACAGGGGAGCTACGAGCAGTACTTC.

This chain uses TRBV4-1 with TRBJ2-7, with 10 bases fitting TRBD1. The germline CDR1 and CDR2 sequences are MGHRA and YSYEKL. The length of the CDR3 is 14 residues. The V and J ends lost 4 bases and 2 bases, in that order; junction bases with no gene match: 2. Here the CDR3 DNA reads TGCGCCAGCAGCCGGGGGACAGGGGCCTACGAGCAGTACTTC. This gives the protein CASSRGTGAYEQYF.

This clone was observed a few times. The chain couples TRBV4-3 to TRBJ2-7, with 9 nucleotides matching TRBD2. CDR3 length: 16 residues. Germline V CDR1 and CDR2: LGHNA, YSLEER. V was clipped by 1 base and J by 1 base; unmatched bases: 5. The CDR3 reads CASSQGASGTSYEQYF. CDR3 sequence (DNA): TGCGCCAGCAGCCAAGGGGCTAGCGGGACATCCTACGAGCAGTACTTC.

The chain has TRBV25-1 and TRBJ2-3; D call uncertain. The CDR3 consists of 14 residues. Trimming removed 4 bases at V and 6 bases at J, with 14 bases between. Germline V gene lookup returns CDR1 MGHDK and CDR2 SYGVNS. Here the CDR3 DNA reads TGTGCCAGCAGTGCCGTGGATTGGGCGGATACGCAGTATTTT. It specifies CASSAVDWADTQYF.

V usage is TRBV6-5 and J usage is TRBJ1-5; D perhaps matches TRBD1 (6 bases). The germline CDR1 and CDR2 sequences are MNHEY and SVGAGI. V was clipped by 7 bases and J by 5 bases, with 15 bases between them. The CDR3 length is 14 residues. This CDR3 reads CASKTHREDQPQHF. The CDR3 nucleotides are TGTGCCAGCAAGACACACAGGGAAGATCAGCCCCAGCATTTT.